This passage covers 13 T cell receptor beta chains from one sample sequenced in a study of neoadjuvant nivolumab and ipilimumab in lung cancer. The data were produced by immunoSEQ multiplex PCR, yet TCRdb's version contains in-frame clones alone and is incomplete. Among fewer than 40,000 clones listed, roughly 89% were seen once. The source was peripheral blood, collected before neoadjuvant nivolumab, alone or with ipilimumab. These receptors all stem from an adult with non-small cell lung cancer.

This clone was seen a few times. The chain recombines TRBV7-2 with TRBJ2-2; a possible D gene is TRBD1 (6 bases). The CDR3 runs to 14 residues. Trimming removed 5 bases from V and 7 bases from J, with 14 bases in between. Germline lookup yields CDR1 SGHTA and CDR2 FQGNSA. The CDR3 loop reads CASSANRVVGELFF. DNA of the CDR3: TGTGCCAGCAGCGCAAACAGGGTCGTCGGGGAGCTGTTTTTT.

The genes are TRBV4-2 and TRBJ2-1, with TRBD2 identical over 7 bases. V dropped 0 bases and J dropped 6; count of bases not matched to a gene: 5. Germline V gives CDR1 LGHNA, CDR2 YNFKEQ. CDR3 size: 15 residues. The CDR3 sequence: CASSQETGGSNEQFF. The CDR3 DNA reads as TGTGCCAGCAGCCAAGAGACCGGCGGGAGCAATGAGCAGTTCTTC.

This chain joins TRBV6-1 and TRBJ1-5, with 8 positions matching TRBD1. This CDR3 has 14 amino acids. Germline V gene lookup returns CDR1 MNHNS and CDR2 SASEGT. V dropped 5 bases and J dropped 7; count of bases not matched to a gene: 7. As DNA, the CDR3 is TGTGCCAGCAGTTTCGGACAGGGTGAGCAGCCCCAGCATTTT. This sequence encodes CASSFGQGEQPQHF.

The gene calls are TRBV27 and TRBJ1-3, with D unresolved. The ends were cut back, 10 bases at V and 4 bases at J, with 5 bases in the middle. Germline CDR1 reads MNHEY; CDR2 reads SMNVEV (reference sequence). The CDR3 covers 10 residues. The CDR3 reads CATAGNTIYF. As DNA, the CDR3 is TGTGCCACAGCCGGAAACACCATATATTTT.

The chain links TRBV7-2 to TRBJ2-5; D not certain. The CDR3 is made up of 11 amino acids. V lost 2 bases and J lost 4, with 2 bases in between. Germline CDR1 reads SGHTA; CDR2 reads FQGNSA. The chain's CDR3 is CASSLLETQYF. CDR3 DNA sequence: TGTGCCAGCAGCTTACTAGAGACCCAGTACTTC.

The chain combines TRBV6-5 with TRBJ2-7, with 11 bases fitting TRBD1. Per germline, CDR1 MNHEY and CDR2 SVGAGI. The CDR3 has 15 amino acids. V shed 4 bases, J shed 2 bases, and the junction held 4 bases outside the gene matches. The CDR3 DNA is TGTGCCAGCAGTTCACCGGGACAGGGGGCCTACGAGCAGTACTTC. Protein sequence: CASSSPGQGAYEQYF.

The chain couples TRBV18 to TRBJ2-5, with D uncertain. Trimming took 6 bases from V and 2 from J, leaving 13 bases between them. Germline V CDR1 and CDR2: KGHSH, LQKENI. The CDR3 sequence is 14 residues long. The CDR3, as DNA: TGTGCCAGCTCTCCAGGTCCGGCTCAAGAGACCCAGTACTTC. It yields the protein CASSPGPAQETQYF.

The chain has TRBV18 and TRBJ2-7, with unresolved D. Germline V gene data show CDR1 as KGHSH and CDR2 as LQKENI. There are 17 residues in the CDR3. Deletions cut 3 bases from V and 0 bases from J, with 18 bases between. CDR3 in DNA: TGTGCCAGCTCACCCTCTCACTGGGGTCCTGCCTCCTACGAGCAGTACTTC. It codes for CASSPSHWGPASYEQYF.

The chain is built from TRBV7-9 and TRBJ1-1; a weak D match, TRBD1 (5 bases). This CDR3 has 18 amino acids. The germline V and J ends were trimmed by 1 base and 5 bases, with 23 bases remaining between them. Looked up from germline, CDR1 is SEHNR and CDR2 is FQNEAQ (reference sequence). CDR3 sequence (DNA): TGTGCCAGCAGCTTAGATGTCTGGCAGGGCCCAAAGCGGACTGAAGCTTTCTTT. Residues: CASSLDVWQGPKRTEAFF.

V is TRBV29-1 and J is TRBJ2-7; D is unclear. The CDR3 is 12 residues long. Trimming took 4 bases from V and 3 from J, leaving 10 bases between them. Germline V CDR1 and CDR2: SQVTM, ANQGSEA. The CDR3 DNA reads as TGCAGCGTTGCCAGTGCGTACTACGAGCAGTACTTC. Its translation: CSVASAYYEQYF.

This clone was recorded once. The chain joins TRBV7-3 to TRBJ2-1; TRBD1 agrees at 7 bases. Germline CDR1 SGHTA, CDR2 FQGTGA. This CDR3 contains 15 residues. V gave up 5 bases and J gave up 4 bases; unmatched junction bases: 8. The CDR3 region is CASSATDRIYNEQFF. The CDR3 region has the DNA TGTGCCAGCAGCGCCACGGACAGGATATACAATGAGCAGTTCTTC.

The CDR3, as DNA: TGTGCCAGTCGTCAACTAGCGGGAGTATCGGACGAGCAGTACTTC. It codes for CASRQLAGVSDEQYF. This chain uses TRBV19 with TRBJ2-7; 11 bases fit TRBD2. Germline-derived CDR1 and CDR2 are LNHDA and SQIVND (reference sequence). CDR3 length: 15 residues. With 8 bases clipped from V and 5 bases from J, the junction kept 11 bases outside the gene matches.

V and J are TRBV14 and TRBJ2-7; D not resolved. This CDR3 spans 16 amino acids. The germline V gene has CDR1 SGHDN and CDR2 FVKESK. V gave up 0 bases and J gave up 7 bases, with 19 bases separating them. CDR3 sequence (DNA): TGTGCCAGCAGCCAAGATCCCCACTATACTATAGGGGAGCAGTACTTC. The encoded protein is CASSQDPHYTIGEQYF.